This T cell receptor beta chain derives from a study of identical twins. All donors comprised healthy Caucasians. The V gene's germline CDR1 is LNHNV and CDR2 YYDKDF (reference sequence). V lost 0 bases to trimming and J lost 1 base, with 3 bases between them. The CDR3 runs to 14 residues. With template switching, a universal primer site was added, and the cDNA carried unique molecular identifiers. In TCRdb, the 5' RACE reads were re-called with MiXCR into one record per CDR3 protein. The table lists 1.5 million to 2 million distinct CDR3 sequences, about 32% of them singletons. This sequence was found in a newborn girl in good health. The V gene is TRBV15, the J gene TRBJ2-2; no clear D. The sequenced sample was cord blood. Here the CDR3 reads CATSRDKNTGELFF. CDR3 nucleotide sequence: TGTGCCACCAGCAGAGATAAGAACACCGGGGAGCTGTTTTTT.